The T cell receptor beta chain described here comes from a study of regulatory T cells in long-lasting Graves disease. Time point indicated: newly diagnosed GD, antithyroid drugs for less than 3 months. Extracted RNA from PBMCs served as the source of the TCR library. This clonotype was detected a few times. Its antigen is as yet unknown. Building of the TCR beta libraries involved iRepertoire HTBI primers and Arm-PCR of CDR3 regions. One entry per CDR3 protein results from TCRdb running MiXCR on the multiplex PCR reads. The table has 400,000 to 500,000 distinct CDR3 sequences, approximately 16% seen once. Study-level results: Persistent cases favored TRBV28, TRBJ1-2 and TRBJ2-5. What was studied was peripheral blood only, and not thyroid tissue.

In germline, CDR1 is LGHNA, CDR2 YSLEER. V shed 4 bases and J shed 8 bases, with 18 bases lying between them. This CDR3 has 15 residues. The data also belong to a second study, concerning T cells in Graves' hyperthyroidism and ophthalmopathy. As that study records: Uncontrolled infection, other autoimmune disease, pregnancy or lactation barred patients from enrollment. The blood repertoire included most of the expanded thyroid clonotypes above 0.001.

The sequence was obtained from a woman aged 18-29 years with Graves disease. J is TRBJ2-1 and V is TRBV4-3, with D tentatively TRBD2 (6 bases). The material was peripheral blood mononuclear cells (PBMCs), obtained at new diagnosis, from a patient treated with antithyroid drugs. The CDR3 DNA sequence: TGCGCCAGCAGCCCATTAGCGGACCCTACTCATGAGCAGTTCTTC. Its translation is CASSPLADPTHEQFF.